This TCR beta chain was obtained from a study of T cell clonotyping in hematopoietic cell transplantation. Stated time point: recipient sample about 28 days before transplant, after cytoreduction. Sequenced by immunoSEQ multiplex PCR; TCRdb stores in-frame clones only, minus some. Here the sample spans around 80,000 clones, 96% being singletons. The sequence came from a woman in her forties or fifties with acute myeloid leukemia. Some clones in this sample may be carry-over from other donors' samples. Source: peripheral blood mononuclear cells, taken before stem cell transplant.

CDR3 DNA sequence: TGTGCCAGCACAGCAGGGACCACCGGGGAGCTGTTTTTT. It is translated as CASTAGTTGELFF. The chain has TRBV2 and TRBJ2-2, with D perhaps matching TRBD1 or TRBD2 (5 bases each). The CDR3 runs to 13 residues. The V gene lost 7 bases and the J gene lost 4 bases, with 10 bases spanning the gap. The germline V gene has CDR1 SNHLY and CDR2 FYNNEI.